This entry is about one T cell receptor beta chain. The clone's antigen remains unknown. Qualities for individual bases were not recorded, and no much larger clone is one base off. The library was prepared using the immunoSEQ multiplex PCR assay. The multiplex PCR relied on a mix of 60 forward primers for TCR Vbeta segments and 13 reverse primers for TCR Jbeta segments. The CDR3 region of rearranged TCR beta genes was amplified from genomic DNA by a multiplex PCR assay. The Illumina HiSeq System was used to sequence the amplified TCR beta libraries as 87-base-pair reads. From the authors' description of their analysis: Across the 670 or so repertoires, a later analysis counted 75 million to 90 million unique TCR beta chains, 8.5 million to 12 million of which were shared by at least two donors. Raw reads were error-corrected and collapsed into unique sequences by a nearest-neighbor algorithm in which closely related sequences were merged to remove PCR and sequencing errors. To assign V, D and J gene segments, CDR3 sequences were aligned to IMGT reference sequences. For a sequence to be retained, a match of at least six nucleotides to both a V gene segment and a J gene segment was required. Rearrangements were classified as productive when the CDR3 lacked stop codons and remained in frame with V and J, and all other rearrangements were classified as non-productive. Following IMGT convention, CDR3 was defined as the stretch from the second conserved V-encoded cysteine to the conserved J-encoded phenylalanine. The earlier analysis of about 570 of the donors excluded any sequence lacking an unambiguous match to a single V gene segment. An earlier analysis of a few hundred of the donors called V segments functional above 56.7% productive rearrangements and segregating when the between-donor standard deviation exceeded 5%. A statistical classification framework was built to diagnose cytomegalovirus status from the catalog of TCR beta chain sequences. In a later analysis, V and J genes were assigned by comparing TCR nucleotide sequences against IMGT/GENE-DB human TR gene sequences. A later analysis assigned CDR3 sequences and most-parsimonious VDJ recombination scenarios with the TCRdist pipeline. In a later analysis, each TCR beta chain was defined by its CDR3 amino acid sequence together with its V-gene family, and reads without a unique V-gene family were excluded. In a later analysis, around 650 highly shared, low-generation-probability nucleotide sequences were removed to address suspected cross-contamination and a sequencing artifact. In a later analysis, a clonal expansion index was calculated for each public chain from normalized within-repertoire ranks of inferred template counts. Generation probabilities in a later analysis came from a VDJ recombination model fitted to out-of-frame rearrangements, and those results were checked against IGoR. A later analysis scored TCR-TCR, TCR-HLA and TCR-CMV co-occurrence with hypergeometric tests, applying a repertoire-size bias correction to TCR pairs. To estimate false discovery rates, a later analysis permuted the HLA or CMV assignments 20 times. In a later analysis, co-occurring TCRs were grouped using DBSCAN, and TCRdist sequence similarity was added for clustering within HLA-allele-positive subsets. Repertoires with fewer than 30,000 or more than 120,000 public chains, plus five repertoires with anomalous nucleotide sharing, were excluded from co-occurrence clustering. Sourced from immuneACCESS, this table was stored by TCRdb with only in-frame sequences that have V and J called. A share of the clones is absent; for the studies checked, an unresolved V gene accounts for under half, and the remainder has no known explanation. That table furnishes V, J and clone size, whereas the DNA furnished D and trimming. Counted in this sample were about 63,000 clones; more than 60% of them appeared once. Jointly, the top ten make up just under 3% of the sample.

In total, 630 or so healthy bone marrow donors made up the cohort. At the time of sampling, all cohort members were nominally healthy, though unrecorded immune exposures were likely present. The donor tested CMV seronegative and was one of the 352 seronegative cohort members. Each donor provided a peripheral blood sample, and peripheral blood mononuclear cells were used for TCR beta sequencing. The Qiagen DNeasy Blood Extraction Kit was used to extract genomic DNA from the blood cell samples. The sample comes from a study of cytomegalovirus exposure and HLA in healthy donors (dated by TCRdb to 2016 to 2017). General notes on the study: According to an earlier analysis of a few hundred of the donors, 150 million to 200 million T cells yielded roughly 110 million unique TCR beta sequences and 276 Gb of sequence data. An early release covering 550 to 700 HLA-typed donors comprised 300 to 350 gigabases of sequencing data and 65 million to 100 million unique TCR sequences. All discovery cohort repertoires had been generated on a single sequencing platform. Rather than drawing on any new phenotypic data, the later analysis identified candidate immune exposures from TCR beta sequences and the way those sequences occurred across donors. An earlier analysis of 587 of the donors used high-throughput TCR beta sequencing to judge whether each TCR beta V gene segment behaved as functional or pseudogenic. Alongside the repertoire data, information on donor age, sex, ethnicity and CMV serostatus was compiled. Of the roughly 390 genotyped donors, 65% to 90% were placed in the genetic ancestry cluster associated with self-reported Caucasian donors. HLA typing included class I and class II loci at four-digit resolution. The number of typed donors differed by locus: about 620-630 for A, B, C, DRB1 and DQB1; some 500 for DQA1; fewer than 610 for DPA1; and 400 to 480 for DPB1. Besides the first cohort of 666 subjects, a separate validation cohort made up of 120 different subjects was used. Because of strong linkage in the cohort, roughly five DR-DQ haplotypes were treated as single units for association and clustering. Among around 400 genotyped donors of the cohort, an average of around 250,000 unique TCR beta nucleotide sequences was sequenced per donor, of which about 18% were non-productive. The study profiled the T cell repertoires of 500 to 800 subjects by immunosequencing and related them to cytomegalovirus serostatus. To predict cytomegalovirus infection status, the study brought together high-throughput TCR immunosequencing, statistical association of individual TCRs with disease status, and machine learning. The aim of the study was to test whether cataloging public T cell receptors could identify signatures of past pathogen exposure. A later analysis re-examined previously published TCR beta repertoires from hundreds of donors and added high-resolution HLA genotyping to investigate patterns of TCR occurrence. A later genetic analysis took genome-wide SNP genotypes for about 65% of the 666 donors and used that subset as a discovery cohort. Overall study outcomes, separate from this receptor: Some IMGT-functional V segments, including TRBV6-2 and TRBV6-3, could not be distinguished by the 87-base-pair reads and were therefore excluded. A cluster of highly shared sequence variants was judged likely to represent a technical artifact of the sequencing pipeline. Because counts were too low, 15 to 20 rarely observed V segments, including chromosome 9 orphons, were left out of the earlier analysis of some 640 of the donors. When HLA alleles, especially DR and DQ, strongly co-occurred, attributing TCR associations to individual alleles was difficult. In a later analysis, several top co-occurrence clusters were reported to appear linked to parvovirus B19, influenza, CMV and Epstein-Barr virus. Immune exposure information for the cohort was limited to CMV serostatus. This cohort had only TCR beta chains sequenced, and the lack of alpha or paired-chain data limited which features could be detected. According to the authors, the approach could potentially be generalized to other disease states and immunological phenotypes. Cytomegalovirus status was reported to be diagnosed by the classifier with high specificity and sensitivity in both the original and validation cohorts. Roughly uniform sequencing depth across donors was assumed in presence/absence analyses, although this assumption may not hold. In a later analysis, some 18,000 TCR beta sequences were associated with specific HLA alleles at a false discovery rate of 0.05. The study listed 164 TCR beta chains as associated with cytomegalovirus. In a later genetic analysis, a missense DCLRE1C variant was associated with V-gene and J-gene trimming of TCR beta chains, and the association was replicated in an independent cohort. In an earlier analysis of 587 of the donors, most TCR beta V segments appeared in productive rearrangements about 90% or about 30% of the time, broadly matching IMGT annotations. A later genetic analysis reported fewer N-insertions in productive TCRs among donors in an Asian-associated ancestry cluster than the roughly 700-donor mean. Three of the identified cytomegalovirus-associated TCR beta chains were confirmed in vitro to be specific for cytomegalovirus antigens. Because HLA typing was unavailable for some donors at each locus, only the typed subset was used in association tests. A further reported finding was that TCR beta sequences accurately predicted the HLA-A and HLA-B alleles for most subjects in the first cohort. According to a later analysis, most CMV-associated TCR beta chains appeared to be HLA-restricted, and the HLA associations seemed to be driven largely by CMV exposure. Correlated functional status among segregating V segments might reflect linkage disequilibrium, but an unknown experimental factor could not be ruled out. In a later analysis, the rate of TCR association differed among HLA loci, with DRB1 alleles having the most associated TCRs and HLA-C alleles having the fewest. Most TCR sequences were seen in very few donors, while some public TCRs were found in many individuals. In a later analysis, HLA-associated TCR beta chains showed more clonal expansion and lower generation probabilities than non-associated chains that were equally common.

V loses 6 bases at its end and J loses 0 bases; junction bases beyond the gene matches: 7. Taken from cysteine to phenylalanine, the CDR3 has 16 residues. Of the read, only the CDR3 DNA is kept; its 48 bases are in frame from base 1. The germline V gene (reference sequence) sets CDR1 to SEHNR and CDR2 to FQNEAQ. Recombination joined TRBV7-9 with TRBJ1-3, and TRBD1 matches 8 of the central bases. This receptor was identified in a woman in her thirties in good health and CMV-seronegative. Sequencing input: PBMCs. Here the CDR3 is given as CASRFGQGSSGNTIYF. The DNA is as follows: TGTGCCAGCAGGTTTGGACAGGGCAGCTCTGGAAACACCATATATTTT.